This T cell receptor beta chain emerged from a study of cytomegalovirus exposure and HLA in healthy donors. Whole-study findings and limits: Most observed TCR sequences were rare, whereas some public TCRs were detected in many donors. A highly shared variant cluster was judged a likely technical artifact.

The PCR was carried out with 60 Vbeta primers and 13 Jbeta primers. Some clones are missing from TCRdb's copy, which holds only in-frame ones; the method was immunoSEQ multiplex PCR. The table records roughly 50,000 clones, just under 75% of them present only once. CDR1 is SNHLY, CDR2 FYNNEI, per germline. The CDR3 consists of 15 residues. J lost 6 bases, V lost 4 bases, and 9 bases had no gene match. This clone was found a few times. The antigen is unknown. This receptor was taken from a man aged 25-45 years in good health and CMV-seropositive. The sample consisted of PBMCs. The chain combines TRBV2 with TRBJ1-5, with 7 bases aligning to TRBD1. The CDR3 DNA sequence: TGTGCCAGCAGTGCTGACAGGGAGAGAATTCAGCCCCAGCATTTT. This encodes CASSADRERIQPQHF.